Given below is one T cell receptor (beta chain) in context. Antigen unknown. Between the trimmed V and J ends, which lost 0 bases and 0 bases, there was a span of 9 bases. CDR1 is LNHNV and CDR2 is YYDKDF in the germline V gene (reference sequence). The CDR3 covers 16 residues. The assay was immunoSEQ multiplex PCR, and TCRdb's table has in-frame clones only and misses some. The table includes 85,000 to 100,000 clones, 80% to 95% detected once. The entry originates in a study of graft-versus-host responses after intestinal transplantation. Study in general: Transplant types were multivisceral, liver-intestinal, or isolated intestinal. Anti-thymocyte globulin induction was given to all recipients, followed by tacrolimus and steroids for about 3 years. Study conclusions and caveats: An association linked early post-transplant HvG declines with peak circulating GvH clone levels.

Source: unstimulated CD4+ T cells sorted from spleen or lymph node cells, taken before intestinal transplant. V and J are TRBV15 and TRBJ2-1; D remains unclear. This TCR derives from a human donor who received an intestinal transplant. The CDR3 here is CATSREPWSSYNEQFF. For the CDR3, the DNA is TGTGCCACCAGCAGAGAACCCTGGAGCTCCTACAATGAGCAGTTCTTC. The whole variable domain, filled in from reference TRBV15 and TRBJ2-1, reads DAMVIQNPRYQVTQFGKPVTLSCSQTLNHNVMYWYQQKSSQAPKLLFHYYDKDFNNEADTPDNFQSRRPNTSFCFLDIRSPGLGDTAMYLCATSREPWSSYNEQFFGPGTRLTVL.